Presented here are 4 T cell receptor beta chains from one specimen sequenced in a study of shared clonotypes between healthy human individuals. The protocol was immunoSEQ multiplex PCR, while the TCRdb copy is restricted to in-frame clones and leaves out a portion. The sample yields 2 million to 2.5 million clones, 95% seen once. Input material: naive CD4+ T cells sorted from blood. Subset given: CD45RA+ positively selected. These receptors all come from a man in his late teens or twenties in good health.

This chain uses TRBV30 with TRBJ1-5; TRBD1 agrees at 7 bases. The germline V gene has CDR1 GTSNPN and CDR2 SVGIG (reference sequence). V lost 0 bases and J lost 6; bases outside the gene matches: 2. This CDR3 region has 13 residues. The CDR3 loop reads CAWSVPGGQPQHF. The CDR3 DNA is TGTGCCTGGAGTGTACCAGGGGGTCAGCCCCAGCATTTT.

V and J are TRBV6-1 and TRBJ2-1, with a possible D match to TRBD1 (7 bases). V gave up 6 bases and J gave up 15 bases, with 18 bases separating them. CDR3 size: 12 residues. Germline CDR1 MNHNS, CDR2 SASEGT. In nucleotides, the CDR3 is TGTGCCAGCAGGACAGGGCGGGGATTGCCGTTCTTC. Amino acids: CASRTGRGLPFF.

The rearrangement links TRBV6-6 to TRBJ2-1; D unclear. Germline lookup yields CDR1 MNHNY and CDR2 SVGAGI (reference sequence). CDR3 length equals 14 residues. The V end lost 4 bases, the J end lost 4 bases, and 11 bases lay between the germline ends. CDR3 in DNA: TGTGCCAGCAGTTCTTCCTTTGGGTACAATGAGCAGTTCTTC. This gives the protein CASSSSFGYNEQFF.

This clone was counted at least ten times. This sample includes further DNA sequences coding for the same CDR3. The chain uses TRBV14 and TRBJ1-6; 7 nucleotides agree with TRBD1. Trimming took 9 bases from V and 6 from J; bases not matched to a gene: 5. CDR1 is SGHDN, CDR2 FVKESK, per germline. The CDR3 totals 13 residues. DNA for the CDR3: TGTGCCAGTCAGGGACAGCTTAATTCACCCCTCCACTTT. Translating it yields CASQGQLNSPLHF. Full variable domain (missing parts from reference TRBV14 and TRBJ1-6): EAGVTQFPSHSVIEKGQTVTLRCDPISGHDNLYWYRRVMGKEIKFLLHFVKESKQDESGMPNNRFLAERTGGTYSTLKVQPAELEDSGVYFCASQGQLNSPLHFGNGTRLTVT.